Detailed here is one T cell receptor beta chain. What it recognizes is unknown. The sample comes from a study of shared clonotypes between healthy human individuals. Study results and caveats: For sorted subsets, rarefaction showed incomplete sequencing despite large depth.

Source study methods: Junction-only sequences without quality scores were provided by ImmunoSEQ, so filtering was different. Some clones are missing from TCRdb's copy, which holds only in-frame ones; the method was immunoSEQ multiplex PCR. V and J calls and clone size are those listed in that table; D and trimming were worked out from the DNA. The data contain millions of clones, 90% to 95% of them singletons. The V gene end was trimmed by 3 bases and the J gene end by 1 base; junction bases not matched to a gene: 7. Germline lookup yields CDR1 SGHRS and CDR2 YFSETQ. The CDR3 is 15 amino acids. Sequenced: naive CD4+ T cells sorted from blood. Subset described: CD45RA+ positively selected. The TCR sequence derives from a man aged 18-30 years in good health. The chain uses TRBV5-1 and TRBJ2-7; TRBD1 matches 7 bases. CDR3 DNA sequence: TGCGCCAGCAGCTACGAAGGGGACAGTTCCTACGAGCAGTACTTC. The encoded protein is CASSYEGDSSYEQYF.